The clone carrying this T cell receptor (beta chain) was counted between two and nine times. The antigen is not known. To make TCR beta libraries, researchers used iRepertoire HTBI primers and Arm-PCR of CDR3 regions. One entry per CDR3 protein results from TCRdb running MiXCR on the multiplex PCR reads. The sample includes about 420,000 distinct CDR3 sequences, around a quarter of them seen just once. The CDR3 covers 15 residues. Germline V gene lookup returns CDR1 SQVTM and CDR2 ANQGSEA. Trimming took 3 bases from V and 6 from J; bases not matched to a gene: 7. This sample is part of a study of regulatory T cells in long-lasting Graves disease. Study results and caveats: Thyroid tissue was not studied; only peripheral blood was.

Time point given: persistent/refractory GD, antithyroid drugs over 5 years with positive TRAb. PBMC-derived RNA was used for the TCR library. The sequence was obtained from a female donor with Graves disease. The chain links TRBV29-1 to TRBJ2-7; 14 nucleotides agree with TRBD2. The specimen was peripheral blood mononuclear cells (PBMCs), collected when the disease was refractory, from a patient treated with antithyroid drugs. CDR3 bases: TGCAGCGTTGAGGGCCGACTAGCGGGAGGGGGCGAGCAGTACTTC. Its protein is CSVEGRLAGGGEQYF.